This T cell receptor beta chain emerged from a study of T cells in tuberculosis. Study overall: A South African cohort included IGRA-negative adolescents, latently infected IGRA-positive adolescents and adults with active tuberculosis.

The CDR3 totals 15 residues. V gave up 8 bases and J gave up 2 bases; unmatched junction bases: 12. Germline CDR1 is MNHNS and CDR2 is SASEGT. Tuberculin skin test and IGRA determined adolescents' latent tuberculosis status at entry. On average approximately 90,000 T cells per donor were immunosequenced. Clones were read by immunoSEQ multiplex PCR, and TCRdb kept only the in-frame ones, dropping some. Seen here are more than 30,000 clones, 94% observed once, and the top ten hold approximately 8.1%. This chain joins TRBV6-1 and TRBJ2-7, with 7 bases matching TRBD2. Sequencing input: PBMCs. This TCR came from a donor aged 10 to 29 with latent tuberculosis or without tuberculosis infection. The CDR3 DNA follows: TGTGCCAGCGTTACCGGGGAGGGCCTCACCTACGAGCAGTACTTC. It is translated as CASVTGEGLTYEQYF.